This paragraph reports one TCR beta chain. The source of the sample is a study of tumor T cells in aggressive B-cell lymphoma. Method: immunoSEQ multiplex PCR; TCRdb's copy keeps in-frame clones and lacks some. The data show about 3,300 clones, 86% seen once. Germline V gene data show CDR1 as LNHDA and CDR2 as SQIVND (reference sequence). The CDR3 has 15 residues. Losses at the gene ends were 6 bases for V and 3 bases for J; bases not matched to a gene: 7. The chain recombines TRBV19 with TRBJ2-4; 8 bases line up with TRBD2. The material sequenced was tumor tissue. This TCR was sampled from an adult with diffuse large B cell lymphoma. CDR3: CASRPPGGGKNIQYF. In DNA, the CDR3 is TGTGCCAGTAGGCCCCCGGGGGGGGGCAAAAACATTCAGTACTTC. Together with reference TRBV19 and TRBJ2-4, the CDR3 gives the full variable domain: DGGITQSPKYLFRKEGQNVTLSCEQNLNHDAMYWYRQDPGQGLRLIYYSQIVNDFQKGDIAEGYSVSREKKESFPLTVTSAQKNPTAFYLCASRPPGGGKNIQYFGAGTRLSVL.